The present entry profiles one TCR beta chain with its context. This clonotype was counted between two and nine times. Its antigen is currently not known. The germline gene is not matched at one end of the junction; a read error may be the cause. This specimen belongs to a study of regulatory T cells in long-lasting Graves disease (dated by TCRdb to the early 2020s). For context, the study as a whole: Antithyroid drugs had been taken for less than 3 months by newly diagnosed Graves' disease patients. Patients with persistent Graves' disease were compared with patients with newly diagnosed Graves' disease using TCR sequencing and RNA sequencing of peripheral blood. The study was conducted in China and was registered as a clinical trial. A total of 35 or so samples were covered by TCR sequencing, comprising 13 persistent and roughly 20 newly diagnosed Graves' disease patients.

Study-wide conclusions, independent of this receptor: As a limitation, the authors acknowledged that the small sample size may reduce accuracy. Only the TCR beta chain was sequenced and analyzed. Persistent Graves' disease patients showed lower TCR Shannon entropy and fewer highly expanded clones than newly diagnosed patients, suggesting clonal expansion. Peripheral blood alone was examined, since thyroid tissue, which constituted the primary lesion, could not be accessed. Persistent disease showed preferential use of TRBV28, TRBJ1-2 and TRBJ2-5, whereas newly diagnosed disease favored TRBV20-1 and TRBJ2-1. Persistent patients shared more public clonotypes among themselves (fewer than 3,000) than newly diagnosed patients did (roughly 910).

The sample's time point, from its label and the paper: newly diagnosed GD, antithyroid drugs for less than 3 months. For both TCR sequencing and RNA sequencing, RNA was extracted from PBMCs using TRIzol. The diagnosis of Graves' disease was made according to American Thyroid Association guidelines. Patients were recruited from an endocrinology department in Xi'an, China. Each patient gave roughly 8.4 milliliters of peripheral blood, collected in an EDTA anticoagulant tube. Ficoll Paque Plus density gradient separation was used to isolate PBMCs, and no further T cell sorting was performed. RNA quality was checked with an Agilent 2100 Bioanalyzer and agarose gel, and concentration with a NanoDrop 2000. Receptor libraries were prepared by multiplex PCR. The listed sequencing device is Illumina HiSeq 4000. CDR3 regions were amplified by Arm-PCR with iRepertoire HTBI primers to construct TCR beta libraries. Before sequencing, the PCR products went through gel purification. The original methods were these. A total of some 65 TRBV and 14 TRBJ segments were identified across samples and were used for gene usage analysis of CDR3 amino acid clonotypes. COPE and FqMerger were used to merge the filtered high-quality paired reads into contigs. Contigs were aligned with BLAST to IMGT TRBV, TRBD and TRBJ reference genes, and CDR3 was defined per IMGT. Any clonotype with a frequency above 0.1% was counted as a highly expanded clone. Repertoire diversity was measured by Shannon entropy, and V-J evenness by the Gini coefficient. A clonotype found in more than one individual was treated as public. TCRdb itself trimmed the public reads at Q25 with fastp, ran MiXCR and retained productive beta chains. Every distinct CDR3 protein forms one entry, paired with its most common genes and DNA. What appears here as the V and J calls and clone size reflects TCRdb's work, not the paper's. The sample yields about 620,000 distinct CDR3 sequences; approximately 15% were counted once. Around 18% of the sample goes to the ten largest clones.

CDR1 is given as MNHEY and CDR2 as SVGEGT, both from the germline V gene. The CDR3, cysteine through phenylalanine, is 12 amino acids long. CDR3 DNA is the only sequence kept; it has 36 bases, read in frame from the first base. These same data were also listed under a study on T cells in Graves' hyperthyroidism and ophthalmopathy. As the second study states: A patient counted as having stable Graves' hyperthyroidism if no progression to ophthalmopathy occurred over 18 months of follow-up. The hyperthyroidism patients were between 18 and 65 years old and newly diagnosed, with a disease duration of less than 2 months. Any patient with an uncontrolled infection, another autoimmune disease, pregnancy or lactation was excluded. Diagnoses were established on the basis of clinical symptoms, serum thyroxine and TRAb, thyroid ultrasound, and orbital computed tomography. The TCR CDR3 was subjected to a first round of RT-PCR using the HTBI primer set and the Qiagen OneStep RT-PCR kit. Most expanded thyroid clonotypes (frequency above 0.001) were also detected in blood, a finding suggesting that blood repertoires may reflect thyroid immune responses. A model built on a 13 V-J signature distinguished ophthalmopathy from stable hyperthyroidism, reaching 85% to 90% sensitivity and around 81% specificity in cross-validation and 80%/75% in testing. During validation, the model predicted progression to ophthalmopathy a median of roughly six months ahead of onset, with 70.59% sensitivity and around 73% specificity. To identify distinguishing TCR V-J signatures, a discovery cohort of 90 to 100 patients was used, comprising 43 with Graves' ophthalmopathy and around 57 with stable Graves' hyperthyroidism. An independent validation cohort of around 19 hyperthyroidism patients and approximately 16 patients who later progressed to ophthalmopathy tested prospective prediction of ophthalmopathy. The 85 to 100 discovery patients were divided at random into training and test sets in a 7:3 ratio. Thyroid tissue and blood T-cell repertoires from six Graves' hyperthyroidism patients were also compared in the study. Once sampling was done, hyperthyroidism patients were given methimazole at a starting dose of 30 mg daily, whereas ophthalmopathy patients were given high-dose intravenous methylprednisolone. Libraries were constructed in a second round of multiplex PCR, after which size selection and purification were performed. Libraries were sequenced paired-end with 100 bp reads on an Illumina HiSeq2000. SOAPnuke was used to process the raw data, throwing out any read that contained adapters or uncalled bases, had a mean Phred below 15, or lacked an exact constant-primer or identifier match. High-quality paired reads were merged with COPE v1.2.5, and unique nucleotide sequences were defined as clonotypes. Clonotypes were aligned to IMGT TRBV, TRBD and TRBJ reference segments using MiTCR v1.1. Analysis was restricted to V-J combinations with a frequency above 0.0001, which covered 99.2% of repertoires. The TCS score was defined as F50 (clonal expansion) divided by E x V (chaos), with BLOSUM62-based TCRdist calculated between CDR3 peptides within each V-J. Welch's t-statistics and random forest reduced roughly 540 V-J features to 13, which were used in a naive Bayes classifier (R e1071). Sample size was not statistically predetermined, and investigators were not blinded to group allocation. According to the paper, TCR Vbeta CDR3 sequencing was carried out on more than 120 peripheral blood samples, which came from fewer than 50 ophthalmopathy, about 75 hyperthyroidism and approximately 17 progressor patients.

This chain joins TRBV6-2 or TRBV6-3 to TRBJ1-1; TRBD1 is a possible D gene, resting on 5 matching bases. This receptor was obtained from a woman aged 25 to 39 with Graves disease. Donor details come from another sample of the same person, matched by shared clones. This material consisted of peripheral blood mononuclear cells (PBMCs), taken at new diagnosis, from a patient treated with antithyroid drugs. The CDR3 loop reads CACSSTQGRAFF. The sequence in DNA is TGTGCCTGCAGTTCGACGCAGGGAAGAGCTTTCTTT.